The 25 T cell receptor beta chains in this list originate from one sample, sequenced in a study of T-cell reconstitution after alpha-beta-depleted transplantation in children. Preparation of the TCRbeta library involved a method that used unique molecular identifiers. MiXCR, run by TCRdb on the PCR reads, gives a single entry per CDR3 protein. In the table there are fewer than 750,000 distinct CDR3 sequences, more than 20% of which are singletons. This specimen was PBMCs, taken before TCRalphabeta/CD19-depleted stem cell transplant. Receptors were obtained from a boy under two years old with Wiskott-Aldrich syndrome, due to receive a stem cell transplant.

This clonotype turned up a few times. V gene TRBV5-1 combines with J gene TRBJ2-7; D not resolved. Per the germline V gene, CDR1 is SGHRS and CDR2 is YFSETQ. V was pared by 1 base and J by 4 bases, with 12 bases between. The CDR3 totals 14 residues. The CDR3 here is CASSLSGGFYEQYF. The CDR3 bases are TGCGCCAGCAGCTTGTCCGGCGGATTTTACGAGCAGTACTTC.

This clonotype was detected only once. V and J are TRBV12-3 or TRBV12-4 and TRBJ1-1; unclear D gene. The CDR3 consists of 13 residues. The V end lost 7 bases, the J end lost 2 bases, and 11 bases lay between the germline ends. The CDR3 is CASTSTANTEAFF. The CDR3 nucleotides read TGTGCCAGCACCTCGACCGCAAACACTGAAGCTTTCTTT.

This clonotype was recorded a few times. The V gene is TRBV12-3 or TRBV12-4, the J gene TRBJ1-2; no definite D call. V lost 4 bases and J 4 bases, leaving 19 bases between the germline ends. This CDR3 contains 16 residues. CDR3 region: CASSSAPPTVLYGYTF. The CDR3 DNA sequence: TGTGCCAGCAGTTCCGCCCCCCCTACAGTACTCTATGGCTACACCTTC.

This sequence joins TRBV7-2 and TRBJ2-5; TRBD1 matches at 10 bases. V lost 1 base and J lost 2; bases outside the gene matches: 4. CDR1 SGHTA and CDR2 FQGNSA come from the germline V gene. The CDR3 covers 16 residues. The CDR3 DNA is TGTGCCAGCAGCTTAGGAGGGACAGGGGTTCAAGAGACCCAGTACTTC. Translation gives CASSLGGTGVQETQYF. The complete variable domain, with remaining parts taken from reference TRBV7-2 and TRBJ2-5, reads GAGVSQSPSNKVTEKGKDVELRCDPISGHTALYWYRQSLGQGLEFLIYFQGNSAPDKSGLPSDRFSAERTGGSVSTLTIQRTQQEDSAVYLCASSLGGTGVQETQYFGPGTRLLVL.

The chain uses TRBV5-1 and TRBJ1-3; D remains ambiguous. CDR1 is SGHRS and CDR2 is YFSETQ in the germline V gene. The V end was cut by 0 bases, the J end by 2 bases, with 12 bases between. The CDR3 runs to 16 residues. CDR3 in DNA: TGCGCCAGCAGCTTGGAGGCAGCTCATACTGGAAACACCATATATTTT. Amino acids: CASSLEAAHTGNTIYF.

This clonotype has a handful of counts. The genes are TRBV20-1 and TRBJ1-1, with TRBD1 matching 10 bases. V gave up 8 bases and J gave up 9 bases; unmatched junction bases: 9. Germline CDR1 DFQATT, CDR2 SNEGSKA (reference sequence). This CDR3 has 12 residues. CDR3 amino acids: CSSYDRGRKAFF. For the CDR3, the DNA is TGCAGTTCCTATGACAGGGGGCGAAAAGCTTTCTTT.

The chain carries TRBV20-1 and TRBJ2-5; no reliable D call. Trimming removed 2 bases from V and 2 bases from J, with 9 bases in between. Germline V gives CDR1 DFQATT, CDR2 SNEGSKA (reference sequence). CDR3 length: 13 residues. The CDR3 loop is CSARSAWQETQYF. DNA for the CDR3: TGCAGTGCTAGATCGGCCTGGCAAGAGACCCAGTACTTC.

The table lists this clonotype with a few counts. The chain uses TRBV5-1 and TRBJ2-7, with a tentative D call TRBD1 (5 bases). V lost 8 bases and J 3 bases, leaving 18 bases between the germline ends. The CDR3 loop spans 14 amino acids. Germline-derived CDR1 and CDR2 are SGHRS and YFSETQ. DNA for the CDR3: TGCGCCAGAAAGTGGCCAGGGATACTCTACGAGCAGTACTTC. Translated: CARKWPGILYEQYF. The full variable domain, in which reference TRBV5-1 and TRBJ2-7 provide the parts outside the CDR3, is KAGVTQTPRYLIKTRGQQVTLSCSPISGHRSVSWYQQTPGQGLQFLFEYFSETQRNKGNFPGRFSGRQFSNSRSEMNVSTLELGDSALYLCARKWPGILYEQYFGPGTRLTVT.

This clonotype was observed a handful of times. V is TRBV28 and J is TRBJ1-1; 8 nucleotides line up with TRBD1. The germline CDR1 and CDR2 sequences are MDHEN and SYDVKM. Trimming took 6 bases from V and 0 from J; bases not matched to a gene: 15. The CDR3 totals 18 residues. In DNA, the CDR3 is TGTGCCAGCAGCCTCGCCTCAGGGGGCTCCCTTCTGAACACTGAAGCTTTCTTT. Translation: CASSLASGGSLLNTEAFF.

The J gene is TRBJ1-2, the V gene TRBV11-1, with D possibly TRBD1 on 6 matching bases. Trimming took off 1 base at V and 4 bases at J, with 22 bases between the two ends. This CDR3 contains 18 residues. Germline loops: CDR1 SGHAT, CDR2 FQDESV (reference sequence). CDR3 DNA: TGTGCCAGCAGCTTAGTCCGGGGGCCGGGCCCCAAGGTCTATGGCTACACCTTC. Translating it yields CASSLVRGPGPKVYGYTF.

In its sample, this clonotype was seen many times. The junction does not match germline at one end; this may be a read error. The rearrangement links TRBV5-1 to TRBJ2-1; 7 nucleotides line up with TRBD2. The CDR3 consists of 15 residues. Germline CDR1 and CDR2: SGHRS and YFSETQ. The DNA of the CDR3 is TGTGCCAGCAGCTTAGGACTAGACTCCTACAATGAGCAGTTCTTC. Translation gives CASSLGLDSYNEQFF.

CDR3 bases: TGTGCCAGCAGCTCCCTCTCTAGGGCGAACTATGGCTACACCTTC. Amino acids: CASSSLSRANYGYTF. The chain recombines TRBV7-9 with TRBJ1-2; no clear D gene. Germline V gene lookup returns CDR1 SEHNR and CDR2 FQNEAQ (reference sequence). V dropped 4 bases and J dropped 2 bases, with 14 bases sitting between them. The CDR3 covers 15 residues.

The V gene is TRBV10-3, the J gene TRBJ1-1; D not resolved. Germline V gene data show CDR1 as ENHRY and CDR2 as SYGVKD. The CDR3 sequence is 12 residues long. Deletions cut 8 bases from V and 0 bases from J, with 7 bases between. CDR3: CAISQMNTEAFF. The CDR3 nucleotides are TGTGCCATCTCACAGATGAACACTGAAGCTTTCTTT.

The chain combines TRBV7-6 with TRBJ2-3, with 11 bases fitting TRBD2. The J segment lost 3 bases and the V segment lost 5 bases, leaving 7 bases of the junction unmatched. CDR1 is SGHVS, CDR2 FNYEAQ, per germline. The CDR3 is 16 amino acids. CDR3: CASSISGRAMTDTQYF. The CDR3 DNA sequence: TGTGCCAGCAGCATTAGCGGGAGGGCCATGACAGATACGCAGTATTTT.

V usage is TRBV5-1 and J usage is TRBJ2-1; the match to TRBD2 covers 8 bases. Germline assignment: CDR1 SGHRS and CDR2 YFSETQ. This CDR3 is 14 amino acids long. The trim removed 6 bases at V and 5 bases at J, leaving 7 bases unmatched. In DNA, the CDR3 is TGCGCCAGCACGATAGCGGGGATACACAATGAGCAGTTCTTC. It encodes CASTIAGIHNEQFF.

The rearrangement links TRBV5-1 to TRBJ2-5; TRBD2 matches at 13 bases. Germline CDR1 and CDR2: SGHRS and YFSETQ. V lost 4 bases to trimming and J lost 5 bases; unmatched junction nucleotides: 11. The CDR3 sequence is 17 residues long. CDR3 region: CASSPGTSGTAGETQYF. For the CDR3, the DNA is TGCGCCAGCAGCCCGGGGACTAGCGGGACAGCTGGGGAGACCCAGTACTTC.

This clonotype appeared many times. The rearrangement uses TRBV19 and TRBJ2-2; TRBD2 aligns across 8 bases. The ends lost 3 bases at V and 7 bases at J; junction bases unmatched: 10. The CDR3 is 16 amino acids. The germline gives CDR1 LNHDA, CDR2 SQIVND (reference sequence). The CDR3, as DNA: TGTGCCAGTAGTATGAAAGCGGGAGCTTTGGGCGGGGAGCTGTTTTTT. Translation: CASSMKAGALGGELFF.

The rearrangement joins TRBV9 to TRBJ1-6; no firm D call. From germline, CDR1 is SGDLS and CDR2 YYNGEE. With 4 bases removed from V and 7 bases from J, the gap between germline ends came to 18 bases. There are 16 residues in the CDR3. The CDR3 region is CASSREGTTLNSPLHF. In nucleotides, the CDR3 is TGTGCCAGCAGCAGGGAGGGCACGACACTAAATTCACCCCTCCACTTT.

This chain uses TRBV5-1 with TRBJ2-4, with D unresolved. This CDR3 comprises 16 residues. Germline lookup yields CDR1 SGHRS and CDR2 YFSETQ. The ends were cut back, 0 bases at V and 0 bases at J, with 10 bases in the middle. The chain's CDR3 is CASSLGDVLAKNIQYF. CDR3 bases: TGCGCCAGCAGCTTGGGAGACGTACTAGCCAAAAACATTCAGTACTTC.

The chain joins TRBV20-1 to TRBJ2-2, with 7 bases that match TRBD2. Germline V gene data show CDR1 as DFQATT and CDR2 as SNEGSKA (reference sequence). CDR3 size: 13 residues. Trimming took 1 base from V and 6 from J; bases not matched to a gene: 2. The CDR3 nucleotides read TGCAGTGCTAGAGTTGGGGGGGCCGGGGAGCTGTTTTTT. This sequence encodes CSARVGGAGELFF.

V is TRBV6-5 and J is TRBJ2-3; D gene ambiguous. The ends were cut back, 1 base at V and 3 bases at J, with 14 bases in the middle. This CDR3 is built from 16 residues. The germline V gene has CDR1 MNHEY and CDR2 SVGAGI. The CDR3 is CASSYWPPVKTDTQYF. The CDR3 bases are TGTGCCAGCAGTTACTGGCCTCCGGTGAAGACAGATACGCAGTATTTT.

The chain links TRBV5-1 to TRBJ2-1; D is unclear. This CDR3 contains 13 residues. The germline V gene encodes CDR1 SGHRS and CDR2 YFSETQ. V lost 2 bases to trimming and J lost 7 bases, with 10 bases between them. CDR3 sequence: CASSFASTNEQFF. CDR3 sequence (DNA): TGCGCCAGCAGCTTCGCTAGTACGAATGAGCAGTTCTTC.

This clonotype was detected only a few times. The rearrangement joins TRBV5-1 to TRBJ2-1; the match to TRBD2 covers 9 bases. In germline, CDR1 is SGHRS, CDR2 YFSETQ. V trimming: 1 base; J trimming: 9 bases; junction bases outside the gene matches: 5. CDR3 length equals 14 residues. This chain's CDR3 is CASSLYSGSFEQFF. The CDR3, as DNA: TGCGCCAGCAGCTTGTATAGCGGGAGTTTTGAGCAGTTCTTC. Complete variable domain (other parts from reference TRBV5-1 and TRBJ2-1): KAGVTQTPRYLIKTRGQQVTLSCSPISGHRSVSWYQQTPGQGLQFLFEYFSETQRNKGNFPGRFSGRQFSNSRSEMNVSTLELGDSALYLCASSLYSGSFEQFFGPGTRLTVL.

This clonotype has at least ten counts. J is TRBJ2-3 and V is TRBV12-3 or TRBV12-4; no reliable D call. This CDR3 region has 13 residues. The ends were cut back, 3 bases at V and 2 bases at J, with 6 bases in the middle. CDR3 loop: CASSFPSTDTQYF. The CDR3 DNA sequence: TGTGCCAGCAGTTTCCCGTCCACAGATACGCAGTATTTT.

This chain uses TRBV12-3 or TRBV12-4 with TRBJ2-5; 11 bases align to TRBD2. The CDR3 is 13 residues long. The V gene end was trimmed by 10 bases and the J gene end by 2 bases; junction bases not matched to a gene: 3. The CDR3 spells CATRLAGQETQYF. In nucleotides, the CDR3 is TGTGCCACGAGACTAGCGGGACAAGAGACCCAGTACTTC.